This T cell receptor (beta chain) was retrieved from a study of glioma-infiltrating T cells. The study's findings and limits: Above-expected tissue-blood divergence occurred in all gliomas, most in low-grade ones.

TCR alpha and beta CDR3 regions were amplified from RNA using iRepertoire nested multiplex PCR. TCRdb processed the multiplex PCR reads anew with MiXCR; each CDR3 protein has one entry. This sample has approximately 130,000 distinct CDR3 sequences, with around a quarter found just once. Germline CDR1 reads MGHRA; CDR2 reads YSYEKL. This CDR3 has 16 amino acids. The V and J ends lost 3 bases and 0 bases respectively, with 11 bases between them. This clonotype was seen a few times. Its antigen remains unknown. The sequenced sample was glioma tissue, nonneoplastic brain tissue, or PBMCs (not recorded which). The J gene is TRBJ2-2, the V gene TRBV4-1; D gene uncertain. The sequence derives from a human donor with low-grade glioma or glioblastoma, undergoing nonglioma brain surgery, or in good health (not recorded which). CDR3 residues: CASSQPTRANTGELFF. DNA of the CDR3: TGCGCCAGCAGCCAGCCGACTCGAGCGAACACCGGGGAGCTGTTTTTT.